The subject of this entry is one T cell receptor beta chain. These data originate in a study of shared clonotypes between healthy human individuals. As for the study in general: Per-donor plates numbered three CD4 naive, three CD4 memory, two CD8 naive and one CD8 memory.

Naive CD8 cells, CD45RO-negative and positively selected for CCR7, excluded terminally differentiated effector memory CD45RA+ cells. Method: immunoSEQ multiplex PCR; TCRdb's copy keeps in-frame clones and lacks some. This sample has millions of clones, with 85% to 95% found just once. From germline, CDR1 is ENHRY and CDR2 SYGVKD. The CDR3 has 14 amino acids. Deletions cut 6 bases from V and 0 bases from J, with 9 bases between. V and J are TRBV10-3 and TRBJ2-1; D is uncertain. This clonotype was obtained from a man between 18 and 35 years old in good health. Some clones in this sample may be carry-over from other donors' samples. Input material: naive CD8+ T cells from PBMCs. The CDR3 reads CAISPGSSYNEQFF. For the CDR3, the DNA is TGTGCCATCAGCCCAGGAAGCTCCTACAATGAGCAGTTCTTC.